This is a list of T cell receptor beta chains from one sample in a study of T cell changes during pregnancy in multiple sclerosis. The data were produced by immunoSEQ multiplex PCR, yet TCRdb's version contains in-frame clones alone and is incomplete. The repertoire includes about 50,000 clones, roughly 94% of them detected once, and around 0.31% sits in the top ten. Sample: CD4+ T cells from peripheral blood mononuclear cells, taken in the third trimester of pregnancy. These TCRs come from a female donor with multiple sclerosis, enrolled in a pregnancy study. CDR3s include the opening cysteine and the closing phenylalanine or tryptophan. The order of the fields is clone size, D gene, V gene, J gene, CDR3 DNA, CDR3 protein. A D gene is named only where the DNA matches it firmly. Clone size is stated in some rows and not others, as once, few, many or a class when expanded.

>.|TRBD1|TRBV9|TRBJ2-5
TGTGCCAGCAGCGTTGGACAGGTAGGAGAGACCCAGTACTTC
CASSVGQVGETQYF
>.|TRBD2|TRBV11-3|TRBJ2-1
TGTGCCAGCAGCCGAGGGACTAGCGGTTACAATGAGCAGTTCTTC
CASSRGTSGYNEQFF
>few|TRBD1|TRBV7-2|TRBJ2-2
TGTGCCAGCAGCTTAGGAACAGGGGTGAACACCGGGGAGCTGTTTTTT
CASSLGTGVNTGELFF
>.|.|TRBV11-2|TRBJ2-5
TGTGCCAGCAGCTTAGTTCTGGGGCTCGGGGAGACCCAGTACTTC
CASSLVLGLGETQYF
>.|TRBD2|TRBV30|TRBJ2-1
TGTGCCACCGGCGGGGGGAGCTCCTACAATGAGCAGTTCTTC
CATGGGSSYNEQFF
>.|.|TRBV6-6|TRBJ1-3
TGTGCCAGCAGGAAACAGGTCTCGGCTGGAAACACCATATATTTT
CASRKQVSAGNTIYF
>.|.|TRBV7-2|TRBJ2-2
TGTGCCAGCAGCTTAGTCTACAGCACCGGGGAGCTGTTTTTT
CASSLVYSTGELFF
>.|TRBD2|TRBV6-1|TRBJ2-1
TGTGCCAGCAGTGAATTTGATCGGGGACTAGCATTCTATGAGCAGTTCTTC
CASSEFDRGLAFYEQFF
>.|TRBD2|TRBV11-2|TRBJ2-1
TGTGCCAGCAGCTTAGAAGCGGGAGTAGGATATGAGCAGTTCTTC
CASSLEAGVGYEQFF
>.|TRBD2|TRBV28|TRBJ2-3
TGTGCCAGCTCTTCCCCCATATCGGTAGCGGGAGACACAGATACGCAGTATTTT
CASSSPISVAGDTDTQYF
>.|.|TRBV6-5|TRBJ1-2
TGTGCCAGCAGTCCCGGGACCGGGGGTCGGTATGGCTACACCTTC
CASSPGTGGRYGYTF
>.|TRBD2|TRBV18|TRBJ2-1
TGTGCCAGCTCAGCCGGGACTAGCGGATACAATGAGCAGTTCTTC
CASSAGTSGYNEQFF
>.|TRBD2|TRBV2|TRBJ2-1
TGTGCCAGCAGTGAAGGGACTAGCGGGAGGGGGTCCTACAATGAGCAGTTCTTC
CASSEGTSGRGSYNEQFF
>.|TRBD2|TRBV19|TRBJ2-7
TGTGCCAGTAGTATATCCGGGACTAGCGGGAGGGGCGAGCAGTACTTC
CASSISGTSGRGEQYF
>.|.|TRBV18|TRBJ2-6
TGTGCCAGCTCACTCTTCCCGACAGGCCTAAGCTCTGGGGCCAACGTCCTGACTTTC
CASSLFPTGLSSGANVLTF
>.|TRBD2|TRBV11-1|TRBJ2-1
TGTGCCAGCAGCTTAAGATCGGGGGGGCGCCCGGCCAATGAGCAGTTCTTC
CASSLRSGGRPANEQFF
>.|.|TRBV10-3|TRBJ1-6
TGTGCCATCAGTGACCGAGAGAGAGGTTCACCCCTCCACTTT
CAISDRERGSPLHF
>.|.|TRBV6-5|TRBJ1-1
TGTGCCAGCAGTCCCACCCCATCGGAGGGCTACTGGGCTTTCTTT
CASSPTPSEGYWAFF
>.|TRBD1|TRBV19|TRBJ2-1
TGTGCCAGTAGTAAGGGACAGGGGCTAACCTACAATGAGCAGTTCTTC
CASSKGQGLTYNEQFF
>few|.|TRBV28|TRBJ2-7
TGTGCCAGTCAACAACAGGGAAAGGGATACGAGCAGTACTTC
CASQQQGKGYEQYF
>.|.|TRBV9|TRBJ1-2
TGTGCCAGCAGGGGGGAGGGCTATGGCTACACCTTC
CASRGEGYGYTF
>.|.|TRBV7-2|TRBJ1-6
TGTGCCAGCAGCTTAGAACAGGGCTATAATTCACCCCTCCACTTT
CASSLEQGYNSPLHF
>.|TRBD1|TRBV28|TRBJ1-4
TGTGCCAGCAGGGGGACAGGGGCTGGGGAAAAACTGTTTTTT
CASRGTGAGEKLFF
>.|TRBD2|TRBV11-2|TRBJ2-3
TGTGCCAGCAGCTTGGGGACTAGCCGCACAGATACGCAGTATTTT
CASSLGTSRTDTQYF
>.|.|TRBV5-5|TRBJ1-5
TGTGCCAGCAGCGGAACCCCGGGAACCTCCAATCAGCCCCAGCATTTT
CASSGTPGTSNQPQHF
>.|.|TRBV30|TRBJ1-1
TGTGCCTGGATTGGTCTCCCAGGGTACACTGAAGCTTTCTTT
CAWIGLPGYTEAFF
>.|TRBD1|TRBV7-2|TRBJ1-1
TGTGCCAGCAGCTTCAGGACAGGCGGTATGAACACTGAAGCTTTCTTT
CASSFRTGGMNTEAFF
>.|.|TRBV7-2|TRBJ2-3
TGTGCCAGCAGCTTAACTGTCCGGGGCACAGATACGCAGTATTTT
CASSLTVRGTDTQYF
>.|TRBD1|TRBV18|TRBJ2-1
TGTGCCAGCTCACCCTTAACAGGGGAGAATGAGCAGTTCTTC
CASSPLTGENEQFF
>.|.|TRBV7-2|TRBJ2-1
TGTGCCAGCAGCCCTTGGACTACCCTAGAGTTCTTC
CASSPWTTLEFF
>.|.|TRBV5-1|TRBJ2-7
TGCGCCAGCAGCTCCATACGGGGGACGACAGTGGGCTCCTACGAGCAGTACTTC
CASSSIRGTTVGSYEQYF
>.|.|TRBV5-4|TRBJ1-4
TGTGCCAGCAGCTCACAGGGAAATGAAAAACTGTTTTTT
CASSSQGNEKLFF
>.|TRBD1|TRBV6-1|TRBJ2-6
TGTGCCAGCAGAGCAGGGGGCGCTGGGGCCAACGTCCTGACTTTC
CASRAGGAGANVLTF
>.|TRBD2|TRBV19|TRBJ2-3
TGTGCCAGCACAAATTCTCATACTAGCGCGAGCACAGATACGCAGTATTTT
CASTNSHTSASTDTQYF
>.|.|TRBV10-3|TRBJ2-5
TGTGCCATCAGCGGACAGAACCAAGAGACCCAGTACTTC
CAISGQNQETQYF
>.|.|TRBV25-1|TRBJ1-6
TGTGCCAGCAGTGATCGTAGGACAGATAATAATTCACCCCTCCACTTT
CASSDRRTDNNSPLHF
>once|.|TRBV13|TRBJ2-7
TGTGCCAGCAGCTTAGGCCGGAACAGGGCGAACTACGAGCAGTACTTC
CASSLGRNRANYEQYF
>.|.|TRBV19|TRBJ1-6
TGTGCTAGTAGTTCCGACAGCGTAGGGGTCATTTCACCCCTCCACTTT
CASSSDSVGVISPLHF
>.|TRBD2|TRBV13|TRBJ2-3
TGTGCCAGCAGCTTTACAGCGGGGCGCCTCAAGAGGCTTAGCACAGATACGCAGTATTTT
CASSFTAGRLKRLSTDTQYF
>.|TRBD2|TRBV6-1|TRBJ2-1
TGTGCCAGCAGTGAGGGGCTGGGGAGCGGGAGGACCTACAATGAGCAGTTCTTC
CASSEGLGSGRTYNEQFF
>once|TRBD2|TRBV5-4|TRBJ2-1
TGTGCCAGCAGCCCTATGGGAGGGACCTACAATGAGCAGTTCTTC
CASSPMGGTYNEQFF
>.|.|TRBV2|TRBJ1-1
TGTGCCAGCAGTGAAGTCCGGCGCGACATCACTGAAGCTTTCTTT
CASSEVRRDITEAFF
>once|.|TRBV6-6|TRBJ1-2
TGTGCCAGCACACACAGGAATGCGGTCGGAGGCTACACCTTC
CASTHRNAVGGYTF
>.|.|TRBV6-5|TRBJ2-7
TGTGCCAGCAGTTACGTCGGTGGCGAGCAGTACTTC
CASSYVGGEQYF
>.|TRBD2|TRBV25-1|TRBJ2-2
TGTGCCAGCCGCGGGTCGGGAGGCATCGGGGAGCTGTTTTTT
CASRGSGGIGELFF
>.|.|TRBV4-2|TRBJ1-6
TGTGCCAGCAGCCAACGTCAAGAGGGGGATTCACCCCTCCACTTT
CASSQRQEGDSPLHF
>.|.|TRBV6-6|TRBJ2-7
TGTGCCAGCAGTTACCCCGACAGCACCTACGAGCAGTACTTC
CASSYPDSTYEQYF
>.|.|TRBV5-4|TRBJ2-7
TGTGCCAGCAGCAGGCAGGCCCAGAGCTCCTACGAGCAGTACTTC
CASSRQAQSSYEQYF
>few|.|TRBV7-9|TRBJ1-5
TGTGCCAGCAGCTTAAAGAGTAATCAGCCCCAGCATTTT
CASSLKSNQPQHF
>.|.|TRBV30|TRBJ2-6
TGTGCCTCCACCGGGGGTCTGGGCTCTGGGGCCAACGTCCTGACTTTC
CASTGGLGSGANVLTF
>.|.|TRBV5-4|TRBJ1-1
TGTGCCAGCTTCTTCCTAATCTGGCGGAACCTAGCGAGCACTGAAGCTTTCTTT
CASFFLIWRNLASTEAFF